A single sample gave rise to the 16 T cell receptor beta chains below, sequenced in a study of blood T cell repertoires in COVID-19. Assay used: immunoSEQ multiplex PCR; TCRdb lists only in-frame clones, some missing. The table includes fewer than 450,000 clones, 88% detected once. Sequenced sample: PBMCs or T cells enriched from blood (not recorded which). The receptor source for this set is a woman between 18 and 29 years old who had recovered from COVID-19.

This chain connects TRBV4-1 to TRBJ1-2; 10 bases line up with TRBD1. CDR1 is MGHRA, CDR2 YSYEKL, per germline. This CDR3 spans 13 amino acids. The ends lost 4 bases at V and 7 bases at J; junction bases unmatched: 3. As DNA, the CDR3 is TGCGCCAGCAGCCCGACAGGGGGCCTTGGCTACACCTTC. Amino acid sequence: CASSPTGGLGYTF.

V usage is TRBV7-8 and J usage is TRBJ1-2; D is uncertain. Germline V gene lookup returns CDR1 SGHVS and CDR2 FQNEAQ. The CDR3 runs to 13 residues. The V end lost 2 bases, the J end lost 8 bases, and 12 bases lay between the germline ends. This chain's CDR3 is CASSLRPLEGYTF. CDR3 DNA sequence: TGTGCCAGCAGCTTACGGCCACTGGAGGGCTACACCTTC.

This clone was recorded a few times. The V gene is TRBV5-5, the J gene TRBJ1-2; D unclear. Trimming took 4 bases from V and 3 from J, leaving 10 bases between them. Germline values: CDR1 SGHKS, CDR2 YYEKEE (reference sequence). The CDR3 contains 13 residues. The chain's CDR3 is CASSSDGDYGYTF. In DNA form, the CDR3 reads TGTGCCAGCAGCAGTGACGGAGACTATGGCTACACCTTC.

This sequence joins TRBV10-1 and TRBJ2-7, with D possibly matching TRBD1 (5 bases). The ends were cut back, 2 bases at V and 2 bases at J, with 10 bases in the middle. The CDR3 is 14 residues long. From germline, CDR1 is WNHNN and CDR2 SYGVQD (reference sequence). The DNA for the CDR3 is TGCGCCAGCAGTGAGGGGGCTGCCGCCTACGAGCAGTACTTC. This translates into CASSEGAAAYEQYF.

The chain carries TRBV24-1 and TRBJ2-1; TRBD1 is a possible D gene (6 bases). Germline V gene data show CDR1 as KGHDR and CDR2 as SFDVKD. The V and J ends lost 3 bases and 5 bases respectively, with 19 bases between them. The CDR3 consists of 17 residues. The DNA for the CDR3 is TGTGCCACCAGTGATGTCAGAGTAAGGGGGTCCCACAATGAGCAGTTCTTC. Protein product: CATSDVRVRGSHNEQFF.

The rearrangement links TRBV7-8 to TRBJ1-4; 7 nucleotides line up with TRBD1. V was clipped by 5 bases and J by 4 bases; unmatched bases: 7. Germline CDR1 and CDR2: SGHVS and FQNEAQ. CDR3 size: 15 residues. The CDR3 spells CASSTGTADNEKLFF. CDR3 DNA sequence: TGTGCCAGCAGCACAGGGACAGCCGATAATGAAAAACTGTTTTTT.

The V gene is TRBV9, the J gene TRBJ2-2, with 7 bases matching TRBD2. The germline V gene has CDR1 SGDLS and CDR2 YYNGEE. J gave up 5 bases and V 4 bases, and 8 bases lay outside the gene matches. The CDR3 spans 15 residues. CDR3 nucleotides: TGTGCCAGCAGCCCCGGGGGGTCTGGAACCGGGGAGCTGTTTTTT. It encodes CASSPGGSGTGELFF.

V usage is TRBV7-3 and J usage is TRBJ1-1; a weak D match, TRBD1 (6 bases). The CDR3 sequence is 14 residues long. Germline loops: CDR1 SGHTA, CDR2 FQGTGA. The V end was cut by 7 bases, the J end by 2 bases, with 14 bases between. The CDR3 spells CASMSGRGNTEAFF. CDR3 DNA: TGTGCCAGCATGTCTGGCAGGGGTAACACTGAAGCTTTCTTT.

This clone was counted once. This CDR3 is also generated by other DNA sequences in the sample. The rearrangement links TRBV9 to TRBJ2-1; 10 nucleotides align to TRBD2. Germline V CDR1 and CDR2: SGDLS, YYNGEE. The CDR3 covers 15 residues. V was pared by 0 bases and J by 4 bases, with 1 base of the junction left unmatched. CDR3 loop: CASSVGSGGYNEQFF. The CDR3 DNA follows: TGTGCCAGCAGCGTAGGTAGCGGGGGGTACAATGAGCAGTTCTTC.

V and J are TRBV6-5 and TRBJ2-7; 7 positions match TRBD1. CDR3 length equals 13 residues. V shed 7 bases and J 7 bases; nucleotides not matched to a gene: 10. The germline gives CDR1 MNHEY, CDR2 SVGAGI. CDR3 sequence: CASTAQGVAEQYF. The DNA for the CDR3 is TGTGCCAGCACCGCTCAGGGGGTTGCGGAGCAGTACTTC.

The CDR3 DNA sequence: TGTGCCAGCAGCCTGGACAGAATTGATCAGCCCCAGCATTTT. This translates into CASSLDRIDQPQHF. This chain joins TRBV6-5 and TRBJ1-5; a weak D match, TRBD1 (6 bases). The V gene lost 6 bases and the J gene lost 5 bases, with 14 bases spanning the gap. Germline V gives CDR1 MNHEY, CDR2 SVGAGI. The CDR3 has 14 residues.

The chain combines TRBV19 with TRBJ2-1; TRBD1 might be the D (6 bases). The germline V gene encodes CDR1 LNHDA and CDR2 SQIVND (reference sequence). Trimming cost V 0 bases and J 5 bases, with 17 bases left between them. The CDR3 has 17 amino acids. The CDR3 sequence is CASSIDLRRTANNEQFF. The CDR3 region has the DNA TGTGCCAGTAGTATAGATCTAAGGCGGACAGCCAACAATGAGCAGTTCTTC.

This clone occurred a few times. The rearrangement links TRBV7-9 to TRBJ1-4; D uncertain. This CDR3 has 12 amino acids. Germline V CDR1 and CDR2: SEHNR, FQNEAQ (reference sequence). V was cut by 1 base and J by 8 bases, with 5 bases left in between. The CDR3 nucleotides are TGTGCCAGCAGCTTAGAAACAGAAAAACTGTTTTTT. It specifies CASSLETEKLFF.

The chain uses TRBV7-8 and TRBJ2-7, with 10 nucleotides matching TRBD1. V shed 2 bases, J shed 6 bases, and the junction held 10 bases outside the gene matches. The CDR3 is 16 residues long. Germline CDR1 is SGHVS and CDR2 is FQNEAQ. CDR3 amino acids: CASSLPGQGFSIEQYF. In DNA, the CDR3 is TGTGCCAGCAGCTTACCGGGACAGGGGTTCTCTATCGAGCAGTACTTC.

The CDR3 protein is CASSNLRAGEFEDTQYF. The DNA of the CDR3 is TGTGCCAGCAGCAACCTAAGGGCGGGGGAGTTTGAGGATACGCAGTATTTT. J is TRBJ2-3 and V is TRBV21-1; the table calls TRBD2, which could not be checked here. TRBV21-1 is listed as a pseudogene. The length of the CDR3 is 17 residues.

CDR3 residues: CSVGRTGDEQYF. As DNA, the CDR3 is TGCAGCGTTGGGAGGACAGGGGACGAGCAGTACTTC. The J gene is TRBJ2-7, the V gene TRBV29-1, with 9 bases aligning to TRBD1. V was clipped by 4 bases and J by 5 bases; unmatched bases: 3. Germline V gene sequence: CDR1 SQVTM, CDR2 ANQGSEA. This CDR3 region has 12 residues.